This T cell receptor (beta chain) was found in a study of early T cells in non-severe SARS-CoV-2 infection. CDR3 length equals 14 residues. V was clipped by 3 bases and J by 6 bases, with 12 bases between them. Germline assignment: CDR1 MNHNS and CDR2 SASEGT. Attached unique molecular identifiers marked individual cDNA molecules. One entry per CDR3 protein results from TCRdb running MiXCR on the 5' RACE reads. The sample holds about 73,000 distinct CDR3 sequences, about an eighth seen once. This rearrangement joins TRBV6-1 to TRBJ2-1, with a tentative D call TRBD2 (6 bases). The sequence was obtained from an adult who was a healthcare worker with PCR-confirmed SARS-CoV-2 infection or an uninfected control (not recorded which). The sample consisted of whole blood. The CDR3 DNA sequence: TGTGCCAGCAGTGATCCGGGACTCCGCAATGAGCAGTTCTTC. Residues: CASSDPGLRNEQFF.